Listed below are T cell receptor beta chains from one sample, sequenced in a study of CD8+ T cells in alopecia areata. Profiled with immunoSEQ multiplex PCR; TCRdb holds only in-frame clones, not every one. Of 100,000 to 150,000 clones in the sample, approximately 48% were seen once. The input for sequencing was CD8+ T cells sorted from blood, taken at week 0. The receptors shown here come from a human donor with alopecia areata. CDR3s include the opening cysteine and the closing phenylalanine or tryptophan. A D gene is named only where the DNA matches it firmly. Only part of the rows carry a size: once, few, many, or a class if the clone is expanded.

TRBV2	14	few	TRBD2	TRBJ2-7	CASSEGLAGYEQYF	TGTGCCAGCAGTGAAGGACTAGCGGGGTACGAGCAGTACTTC
TRBV6-5	15	-	-	TRBJ1-2	CASSYRTGGLRGYTF	TGTGCCAGCAGTTACCGGACCGGGGGTCTGCGTGGCTACACCTTC
TRBV6-1	16	-	-	TRBJ1-5	CASSELKPTGLQPQHF	TGTGCCAGCAGTGAACTTAAACCGACAGGCCTTCAGCCCCAGCATTTT
TRBV14	13	-	-	TRBJ1-2	CASSLEANYGYTF	TGTGCCAGCAGCCTCGAAGCTAACTATGGCTACACCTTC
TRBV5-6	14	-	TRBD1	TRBJ2-6	CASSFGTGKRVLTF	TGTGCCAGCAGCTTCGGGACAGGAAAACGCGTCCTGACTTTC
TRBV4-1	17	-	TRBD2	TRBJ2-1	CASSQESRGGNYNEQFF	TGCGCCAGCAGCCAAGAGAGCCGCGGGGGGAACTACAATGAGCAGTTCTTC
TRBV30	15	-	TRBD1	TRBJ1-5	CAWSVPRTGRQPQHF	TGTGCCTGGAGTGTACCTCGGACAGGGAGACAGCCCCAGCATTTT
TRBV6-5	13	-	-	TRBJ2-5	CASSYSFLGDQYF	TGTGCCAGCAGTTACTCGTTTCTAGGGGACCAGTACTTC
TRBV7-9	13	-	-	TRBJ2-5	CASSLNRGETQYF	TGTGCCAGCAGCTTAAACAGAGGGGAGACCCAGTACTTC
TRBV5-1	12	-	-	TRBJ1-1	CASSLARDEAFF	TGCGCCAGCAGCTTGGCCCGCGATGAAGCTTTCTTT
TRBV29-1	14	-	TRBD1	TRBJ1-2	CSVVTDRGLYGYTF	TGCAGCGTTGTCACGGACAGGGGACTCTATGGCTACACCTTC
TRBV15	15	-	-	TRBJ2-2	CATSRSSGRTGELFF	TGTGCCACCAGCAGATCCTCTGGGAGGACCGGGGAGCTGTTTTTT
TRBV25-1	11	-	-	TRBJ1-2	CASSESYGYTF	TGTGCCAGCAGTGAATCTTATGGCTACACCTTC
TRBV29-1	10	-	-	TRBJ2-3	CSVAADTRYF	TGCAGCGTTGCCGCAGATACGCGGTATTTT
TRBV27	14	few	TRBD1	TRBJ1-5	CATSSDRGRRPQHF	TGTGCCACCTCAAGTGACAGGGGCAGGCGGCCCCAGCATTTT
TRBV7-9	15	-	TRBD1	TRBJ1-2	CASSIGTGLNYGYTF	TGTGCCAGCAGCATAGGGACAGGGCTCAACTATGGCTACACCTTC
TRBV4-1	13	-	-	TRBJ1-2	CASSQGRFYGYTF	TGCGCCAGCAGCCAGGGCCGGTTTTATGGCTACACCTTC
TRBV7-2	15	-	TRBD1	TRBJ2-1	CASSSQGGAYNEQFF	TGTGCCAGCAGCTCCCAAGGGGGCGCCTACAATGAGCAGTTCTTC
TRBV10-3	15	-	-	TRBJ1-5	CAISDSQGGNQPQHF	TGTGCCATCAGTGATAGTCAGGGTGGGAATCAGCCCCAGCATTTT
TRBV5-5	15	-	TRBD2	TRBJ2-2	CASSQLAGDTGELFF	TGTGCCAGCAGCCAACTAGCGGGGGACACCGGGGAGCTGTTTTTT
TRBV6-5	15	-	-	TRBJ2-1	CASTEQGGLGNEQFF	TGTGCCAGCACCGAACAGGGTGGCTTGGGGAATGAGCAGTTCTTC
TRBV29-1	13	-	TRBD1	TRBJ2-7	CSVEAGGFYEQYF	TGCAGCGTTGAGGCAGGGGGCTTCTACGAGCAGTACTTC
TRBV6-5	14	-	-	TRBJ1-2	CASSSFTGLDGYTF	TGTGCCAGCAGTTCCTTTACAGGGTTGGATGGCTACACCTTC
TRBV29-1	14	-	TRBD1	TRBJ2-7	CSVEDPDRAYEQYF	TGCAGCGTTGAAGATCCGGACAGGGCTTACGAGCAGTACTTC
TRBV5-6	16	-	TRBD1	TRBJ1-5	CASSPKTGRNNQPQHF	TGTGCCAGCAGCCCCAAGACAGGGCGGAACAATCAGCCCCAGCATTTT
TRBV29-1	13	-	-	TRBJ2-1	CSVEEGSYNEQFF	TGCAGCGTTGAAGAGGGCTCCTACAATGAGCAGTTCTTC
TRBV9	12	-	TRBD1	TRBJ1-2	CASSVAGGGYTF	TGTGCCAGCAGCGTAGCAGGGGGTGGCTACACCTTC
TRBV13	14	-	-	TRBJ2-7	CASSLDQDVYEQYF	TGTGCCAGCAGCTTAGATCAGGACGTATACGAGCAGTACTTC
TRBV27	14	-	-	TRBJ2-3	CASSLEDSTDTQYF	TGTGCCAGCAGTTTGGAGGACAGCACAGATACGCAGTATTTT
TRBV27	14	-	-	TRBJ2-1	CASSLVGSNNEQFF	TGTGCCAGCAGTTTAGTTGGGTCCAACAATGAGCAGTTCTTC
TRBV13	12	-	-	TRBJ1-2	CASSSSGYGYTF	TGTGCCAGCAGCTCCAGTGGCTATGGCTACACCTTC
TRBV27	12	-	-	TRBJ2-2	CASRPGAGELFF	TGTGCCAGCAGACCAGGGGCCGGGGAGCTGTTTTTT
TRBV10-3	13	-	-	TRBJ1-2	CAISEGADYGYTF	TGTGCCATCAGTGAGGGGGCGGACTATGGCTACACCTTC
TRBV11-2	15	few	-	TRBJ2-5	CASSLRRPVGETQYF	TGTGCCAGCAGCTTGCGCAGGCCGGTCGGGGAGACCCAGTACTTC
TRBV29-1	13	-	-	TRBJ1-2	CSVEGTDNYGYTF	TGCAGCGTTGAAGGGACAGATAACTATGGCTACACCTTC
TRBV5-1	16	-	TRBD1	TRBJ1-4	CASSPGDRDEGEKLFF	TGCGCCAGCAGCCCAGGGGACAGGGACGAGGGTGAAAAACTGTTTTTT
TRBV6-1	14	-	TRBD1	TRBJ2-2	CASSTGTGAGELFF	TGTGCCAGCAGTACCGGGACAGGGGCCGGGGAGCTGTTTTTT
TRBV27	13	-	TRBD1	TRBJ2-7	CASVDRVRYEQYF	TGTGCCAGCGTCGACAGGGTGAGGTACGAGCAGTACTTC
TRBV13	14	-	TRBD1	TRBJ2-7	CASSFRDRHYEQYF	TGTGCCAGCAGCTTCCGGGACAGGCACTACGAGCAGTACTTC
TRBV30	15	-	-	TRBJ1-1	CAWSPRGPMNTEAFF	TGTGCCTGGAGCCCTCGTGGACCGATGAACACTGAAGCTTTCTTT
TRBV30	13	-	-	TRBJ1-2	CACLRLEVPGYTF	TGTGCCTGCCTTCGGTTGGAGGTCCCTGGCTACACCTTC
TRBV6-5	15	few	-	TRBJ2-7	CASSYSTGRGYEQYF	TGTGCCAGCAGTTACTCGACAGGCCGCGGCTACGAGCAGTACTTC
TRBV30	17	once	TRBD1	TRBJ1-6	CAWTGDRVSSYNSPLHF	TGTGCCTGGACCGGGGACAGGGTGAGCTCCTATAATTCACCCCTCCACTTT
TRBV15	15	-	-	TRBJ1-2	CATSRGHDLFYGYTF	TGTGCCACCAGCAGAGGACATGACCTTTTCTATGGCTACACCTTC
TRBV6-5	13	-	-	TRBJ1-2	CASSANDNDGYTF	TGTGCCAGCAGTGCCAACGACAACGATGGCTACACCTTC
TRBV4-3	16	many	-	TRBJ2-6	CASSPGGLSGANVLTF	TGCGCCAGCAGCCCGGGCGGGCTCTCTGGGGCCAACGTCCTGACTTTC
TRBV9	12	few	-	TRBJ2-1	CASSVDLGEQFF	TGTGCCAGCAGCGTAGACCTCGGCGAGCAGTTCTTC
TRBV5-6	13	-	-	TRBJ2-7	CASSLANSYEQYF	TGTGCCAGCAGCTTGGCCAATTCCTACGAGCAGTACTTC
TRBV9	11	few	-	TRBJ1-1	CASSVGEEAFF	TGTGCCAGCAGCGTGGGGGAGGAAGCTTTCTTT